The 25 T cell receptor beta chains listed next were all sequenced from one sample in a study of memory CD8 T cells in hepatitis C reinfection. Time point reported: late/post reinfection, 12 to 24 weeks after detection. Sorted cells were sequenced directly ex vivo without any in vitro expansion. Sequencing was performed with immunoSEQ multiplex PCR; in TCRdb, only in-frame clones are kept and a portion is missing. The sample lists 4,500 or so clones, roughly 86% occurring once. The sequencing sample was made of naive CD8+ T cells sorted from blood. The receptors originated from a man in his forties or fifties with hepatitis C virus infection.

The rearrangement joins TRBV4-1 to TRBJ2-7; perhaps TRBD2 as D (6 bases). This CDR3 comprises 15 residues. V dropped 0 bases and J dropped 2 bases, with 11 bases sitting between them. Germline-derived CDR1 and CDR2 are MGHRA and YSYEKL. CDR3 sequence: CASSQEPSAAYEQYF. Written as DNA, the CDR3 is TGCGCCAGCAGCCAAGAACCTAGCGCGGCCTACGAGCAGTACTTC.

The gene calls are TRBV4-2 and TRBJ2-2; no definite D call. CDR1 LGHNA and CDR2 YNFKEQ come from the germline V gene. V dropped 0 bases and J dropped 10 bases, with 6 bases sitting between them. The CDR3 length is 12 residues. As DNA, the CDR3 is TGTGCCAGCAGCCAAGAGGGCCCGGAGCTGTTTTTT. Its protein is CASSQEGPELFF.

For this clone: Additional DNA sequences in this sample encode the identical CDR3. J is TRBJ2-7 and V is TRBV4-3; possibly TRBD2 for D (6 bases). The germline gives CDR1 LGHNA, CDR2 YSLEER. The CDR3 contains 13 residues. Trimming shortened V by 1 base and J by 5 bases, and 9 bases separated the two germline ends. Here the CDR3 DNA reads TGCGCCAGCAGCCAAGGCGGGGCTAACGAGCAGTACTTC. It translates to CASSQGGANEQYF.

The chain uses TRBV14 and TRBJ2-7; 9 bases are a match to TRBD1. CDR1 and CDR2 from the germline V gene are SGHDN and FVKESK. Trimming removed 4 bases from V and 3 bases from J; junction bases left unmatched: 7. The CDR3 length is 15 residues. CDR3 nucleotide sequence: TGTGCCAGCAGCCCCACGGGACAGGGTGTCTACGAGCAGTACTTC. It encodes CASSPTGQGVYEQYF.

The chain has TRBV5-6 and TRBJ1-2, with 7 bases lining up with TRBD1. The ends lost 4 bases at V and 11 bases at J; junction bases unmatched: 8. Germline CDR1 reads SGHDT; CDR2 reads YYEEEE. This CDR3 has 12 residues. The CDR3 coding sequence is TGTGCCAGCAGCGGAGGGACAGCCTATTACACCTTC. Encoded protein: CASSGGTAYYTF. Full variable domain (remainder filled in from reference TRBV5-6 and TRBJ1-2): DAGVTQSPTHLIKTRGQQVTLRCSPKSGHDTVSWYQQALGQGPQFIFQYYEEEERQRGNFPDRFSGHQFPNYSSELNVNALLLGDSALYLCASSGGTAYYTFGSGTRLTVV.

The chain recombines TRBV6-5 with TRBJ2-7; TRBD1 matches at 11 bases. J gave up 3 bases and V 6 bases, and 4 bases lay outside the gene matches. CDR3 size: 14 residues. Per the germline V gene, CDR1 is MNHEY and CDR2 is SVGAGI. Written as DNA, the CDR3 is TGTGCCAGCAGGACGGGACAGGGGGTCTACGAGCAGTACTTC. Protein product: CASRTGQGVYEQYF.

The V gene is TRBV10-3, the J gene TRBJ2-1, with D tentatively TRBD1 (5 bases). This CDR3 has 12 amino acids. V dropped 10 bases and J dropped 8 bases, with 15 bases sitting between them. Looked up from germline, CDR1 is ENHRY and CDR2 is SYGVKD. The CDR3 is CATGIIGDEQFF. In nucleotides, the CDR3 is TGTGCCACCGGAATAATAGGGGATGAGCAGTTCTTC.

This chain links TRBV4-1 with TRBJ2-7; TRBD2 matches at 7 bases. From germline, CDR1 is MGHRA and CDR2 YSYEKL. The CDR3 spans 15 residues. J was trimmed by 2 bases and V by 0 bases; bases with no gene match: 4. The CDR3: CASSQDPGGTYEQYF. The CDR3 DNA reads as TGCGCCAGCAGCCAAGATCCGGGAGGAACCTACGAGCAGTACTTC.

The V gene is TRBV9, the J gene TRBJ1-5; 8 positions agree with TRBD1. The CDR3 consists of 18 residues. V was clipped by 4 bases and J by 3 bases; unmatched bases: 15. Germline loops: CDR1 SGDLS, CDR2 YYNGEE. The CDR3 sequence: CASSPHRGGRAINQPQHF. CDR3 in DNA: TGTGCCAGCAGCCCCCACAGGGGGGGCAGGGCAATCAATCAGCCCCAGCATTTT.

The chain employs TRBV2 and TRBJ2-1; TRBD2 matches at 11 bases. Germline V gene lookup returns CDR1 SNHLY and CDR2 FYNNEI. V dropped 4 bases and J dropped 3; count of bases not matched to a gene: 2. The CDR3 has 15 amino acids. The CDR3 sequence: CASSATSGSYNEQFF. The CDR3 coding sequence is TGTGCCAGCAGTGCAACTAGCGGGAGCTACAATGAGCAGTTCTTC.

The chain carries TRBV5-4 and TRBJ2-3; 7 nucleotides match TRBD2. Per the germline V gene, CDR1 is SGHNT and CDR2 is YYREEE (reference sequence). This CDR3 has 14 amino acids. Trimming took 4 bases from V and 7 from J; bases not matched to a gene: 9. The CDR3 bases are TGTGCCAGCAGCGGGGAGGGCCAGGGTAATACGCAGTATTTT. Encoded protein: CASSGEGQGNTQYF.

The sample holds one count of this clone. CDR3 in DNA: TGTGCCTGGAGTGATATTGGGCAGGGGTACGAGCAGTACTTC. This codes for CAWSDIGQGYEQYF. The rearrangement uses TRBV30 and TRBJ2-7, with D tentatively TRBD1 (6 bases). Germline V gene lookup returns CDR1 GTSNPN and CDR2 SVGIG (reference sequence). Trimming pared 1 base from V and 4 bases from J, leaving 14 bases between. This CDR3 spans 14 amino acids.

V is TRBV19 and J is TRBJ2-3, with D perhaps TRBD2 (5 bases). This CDR3 has 17 amino acids. Deletions cut 5 bases from V and 4 bases from J, with 22 bases between. The V gene's germline CDR1 is LNHDA and CDR2 SQIVND (reference sequence). Here the CDR3 reads CASSLNRDTPRADTQYF. The CDR3 DNA sequence: TGTGCCAGTAGTTTAAACCGGGATACGCCACGGGCAGATACGCAGTATTTT.

This sequence joins TRBV13 and TRBJ1-2, with a tentative D call TRBD1 (5 bases). CDR1 and CDR2 (germline): PRHDT, FYEKMQ (reference sequence). V was clipped by 5 bases and J by 6 bases, with 13 bases between them. The CDR3 totals 13 residues. In nucleotides, the CDR3 is TGTGCCAGCAGCCTCCAGGGAATAGATGGCTACACCTTC. It codes for CASSLQGIDGYTF.

CDR3 DNA sequence: TGTGCCAGCAGCCCCGCAATCGGACAAAGCTTGGCCGAGCAGTACTTC. This codes for CASSPAIGQSLAEQYF. The chain has TRBV7-9 and TRBJ2-7, with D possibly matching TRBD1 (5 bases). Between the trimmed V and J ends, which lost 5 bases and 6 bases, there was a span of 23 bases. CDR3 length: 16 residues. Per germline, CDR1 SEHNR and CDR2 FQNEAQ (reference sequence).

This rearrangement joins TRBV15 to TRBJ2-5; 7 nucleotides match TRBD2. The V gene end was trimmed by 4 bases and the J gene end by 1 base; junction bases not matched to a gene: 6. This CDR3 contains 15 residues. The germline gives CDR1 LNHNV, CDR2 YYDKDF (reference sequence). This CDR3 is CATSTSGGAQETQYF. CDR3 bases: TGTGCCACCAGCACTTCGGGAGGCGCCCAAGAGACCCAGTACTTC.

The CDR3 DNA reads TGCGCCAGCAGCCCGGGGTGGACAGGGAACACTGAAGCTTTCTTT. Its translation: CASSPGWTGNTEAFF. The chain uses TRBV4-3 and TRBJ1-1; TRBD1 matches 7 bases. The V gene end was trimmed by 4 bases and the J gene end by 1 base; junction bases not matched to a gene: 6. The CDR3 totals 15 residues. Germline loops: CDR1 LGHNA, CDR2 YSLEER.

V and J are TRBV7-8 and TRBJ2-2, with a tentative D call TRBD1 (5 bases). The length of the CDR3 is 16 residues. Germline V gene data show CDR1 as SGHVS and CDR2 as FQNEAQ. V shed 1 base and J shed 6 bases, with 15 bases lying between them. CDR3 bases: TGTGCCAGCAGCTTAGGGGGCGCGTACGAGTCCGGGGAGCTGTTTTTT. It yields the protein CASSLGGAYESGELFF.

V usage is TRBV28 and J usage is TRBJ1-1; tentatively, D is TRBD1 (6 bases). V was trimmed by 3 bases and J by 5 bases, leaving 7 bases between them. Germline V gene data show CDR1 as MDHEN and CDR2 as SYDVKM. This CDR3 has 12 amino acids. The CDR3 spells CASSLGATEAFF. The CDR3 bases are TGTGCCAGCAGTTTGGGGGCAACTGAAGCTTTCTTT. The full variable domain, rest sourced from reference TRBV28 and TRBJ1-1, is DVKVTQSSRYLVKRTGEKVFLECVQDMDHENMFWYRQDPGLGLRLIYFSYDVKMKEKGDIPEGYSVSREKKERFSLILESASTNQTSMYLCASSLGATEAFFGQGTRLTVV.

This clone has just one count. This rearrangement joins TRBV6-5 to TRBJ2-3; 11 bases align to TRBD2. Germline V gene sequence: CDR1 MNHEY, CDR2 SVGAGI. Trimming removed 7 bases from V and 4 bases from J; junction bases left unmatched: 7. The CDR3 covers 15 residues. CDR3 region: CASKILAGGSDTQYF. CDR3 DNA: TGTGCCAGCAAGATTCTAGCGGGAGGATCAGATACGCAGTATTTT.

The chain combines TRBV6-6 with TRBJ1-5; TRBD1 is a possible D gene (5 bases). The V gene's germline CDR1 is MNHNY and CDR2 SVGAGI (reference sequence). The CDR3 contains 15 residues. The germline V and J ends were trimmed by 7 bases and 3 bases, with 16 bases remaining between them. DNA for the CDR3: TGTGCCAGCACCCGGGACTCCTCCCTCAATCAGCCCCAGCATTTT. It yields the protein CASTRDSSLNQPQHF.

The J gene is TRBJ1-6, the V gene TRBV5-8; 7 positions match TRBD1. The CDR3 extends over 14 amino acids. Germline V gene lookup returns CDR1 SGHTS and CDR2 YDEGEE. V lost 2 bases to trimming and J lost 7 bases; unmatched junction nucleotides: 3. The CDR3 DNA reads as TGTGCCAGCAGCTTTGGGACAGAAAATTCACCCCTCCACTTT. This sequence encodes CASSFGTENSPLHF.

The V and J genes are TRBV19 and TRBJ2-7; 7 bases align to TRBD2. The germline CDR1 and CDR2 sequences are LNHDA and SQIVND (reference sequence). This CDR3 comprises 16 residues. V lost 9 bases and J lost 0; bases outside the gene matches: 14. The CDR3 DNA is TGTGCCAGACCGCCAACGGGGCCTAGCGGCTCCTACGAGCAGTACTTC. Translating gives CARPPTGPSGSYEQYF.

This clone was found once. The chain recombines TRBV11-1 with TRBJ1-2, with 9 bases matching TRBD1. This CDR3 is 14 amino acids long. Per germline, CDR1 SGHAT and CDR2 FQDESV (reference sequence). With 5 bases clipped from V and 6 bases from J, the junction kept 7 bases outside the gene matches. The CDR3 region has the DNA TGTGCCAGCAGCGACCGGGACAGGGCTGATGGCTACACCTTC. It yields the protein CASSDRDRADGYTF.

This chain connects TRBV4-1 to TRBJ2-5, with TRBD2 matching over 8 bases. With the DNA end fitting TRBJ2-7 better, the J assignment may be wrong. CDR1 is MGHRA and CDR2 is YSYEKL in the germline V gene. CDR3 length equals 14 residues. CDR3 nucleotide sequence: TGCGCCAGCAGCCAATTCTTAGCGGGGTACGAGCAGTACTTC. Protein product: CASSQFLAGYEQYF.